Presented here are 13 T cell receptor beta chains from one specimen sequenced in a study of blood T cell repertoires in COVID-19. Data came from immunoSEQ multiplex PCR; TCRdb stores just in-frame clones and leaves some out. The sample records some 300,000 clones, 89% being singletons. Sequencing was carried out using PBMCs or T cells enriched from blood (not recorded which). The receptors were sampled from a woman in her 40s who had recovered from COVID-19.

The gene calls are TRBV10-3 and TRBJ2-7; 7 bases align to TRBD2. Germline values: CDR1 ENHRY, CDR2 SYGVKD. The CDR3 spans 15 residues. The V and J ends lost 0 bases and 3 bases, in that order; junction bases with no gene match: 5. In DNA, the CDR3 is TGTGCCATCAGTGAGTCGGGGGTAGCGGGCTACGAGCAGTACTTC. This codes for CAISESGVAGYEQYF.

The rearrangement links TRBV18 to TRBJ2-5; D remains unclear. Trimming left V 0 bases short and J 1 base short, with 6 bases between. The length of the CDR3 is 14 residues. The V gene's germline CDR1 is KGHSH and CDR2 LQKENI. CDR3 amino acids: CASSPPQSQETQYF. The CDR3 DNA sequence: TGTGCCAGCTCACCACCACAGTCCCAAGAGACCCAGTACTTC.

The chain couples TRBV12-3 or TRBV12-4 to TRBJ2-3; D not resolved. The CDR3 runs 13 residues. The V end was cut by 4 bases, the J end by 0 bases, with 5 bases between. The CDR3 loop is CASSSISTDTQYF. The CDR3 DNA reads as TGTGCCAGCAGTTCCATTAGCACAGATACGCAGTATTTT.

V and J are TRBV30 and TRBJ2-5, with D perhaps TRBD1 (6 bases). The CDR3 runs 13 residues. The germline V and J ends were trimmed by 3 bases and 1 base, with 9 bases remaining between them. Per the germline V gene, CDR1 is GTSNPN and CDR2 is SVGIG (reference sequence). The CDR3 reads CAWRVGGQETQYF. DNA of the CDR3: TGTGCCTGGAGGGTAGGGGGCCAAGAGACCCAGTACTTC.

V gene TRBV7-2 combines with J gene TRBJ2-5, with 9 positions matching TRBD2. The ends lost 5 bases at V and 5 bases at J; junction bases unmatched: 9. The CDR3 runs 15 residues. Germline V gene lookup returns CDR1 SGHTA and CDR2 FQGNSA. CDR3 region: CASSPRGGGTETQYF. The DNA of the CDR3 is TGTGCCAGCAGCCCGCGGGGGGGTGGGACGGAGACCCAGTACTTC. The full variable domain, in which reference TRBV7-2 and TRBJ2-5 provide the parts outside the CDR3, is GAGVSQSPSNKVTEKGKDVELRCDPISGHTALYWYRQSLGQGLEFLIYFQGNSAPDKSGLPSDRFSAERTGGSVSTLTIQRTQQEDSAVYLCASSPRGGGTETQYFGPGTRLLVL.

This sequence joins TRBV20-1 and TRBJ1-2, with TRBD1 as a possible D gene (6 bases). Trimming removed 3 bases at V and 7 bases at J, with 15 bases between. The CDR3 extends over 13 amino acids. CDR1 is DFQATT and CDR2 is SNEGSKA in the germline V gene (reference sequence). This CDR3 is CSASTGTRGGYTF. The CDR3, as DNA: TGCAGTGCTAGTACAGGGACGAGGGGTGGCTACACCTTC.

The CDR3 loop is CASSTGLAGGWGYNEQFF. The CDR3 coding sequence is TGTGCCAGCAGCACGGGACTAGCGGGAGGTTGGGGTTACAATGAGCAGTTCTTC. The gene calls are TRBV7-8 and TRBJ2-1; 15 bases are shared with TRBD2. This CDR3 is built from 18 residues. J was trimmed by 4 bases and V by 5 bases; bases with no gene match: 9. Germline CDR1 SGHVS, CDR2 FQNEAQ.

This clone was observed a single time. The gene calls are TRBV11-3 and TRBJ2-1; 15 positions agree with TRBD2. The CDR3 sequence is 18 residues long. The V gene end was trimmed by 5 bases and the J gene end by 2 bases; junction bases not matched to a gene: 7. Germline CDR1 and CDR2: SGHNT and YENEEA. The chain's CDR3 is CASSMGLAGGGTYNEQFF. CDR3 bases: TGTGCCAGCAGCATGGGACTAGCGGGAGGAGGGACCTACAATGAGCAGTTCTTC.

The chain couples TRBV5-6 to TRBJ1-2, with TRBD1 matching 7 bases. The CDR3 is 15 amino acids. Losses at the gene ends were 3 bases for V and 2 bases for J; bases not matched to a gene: 7. Germline CDR1 and CDR2: SGHDT and YYEEEE. The CDR3 sequence: CASSSPGGGNYGYTF. CDR3 coding DNA: TGTGCCAGCAGCTCCCCCGGAGGGGGCAACTATGGCTACACCTTC. Based on the CDR3 plus reference TRBV5-6 and TRBJ1-2, the full variable domain is DAGVTQSPTHLIKTRGQQVTLRCSPKSGHDTVSWYQQALGQGPQFIFQYYEEEERQRGNFPDRFSGHQFPNYSSELNVNALLLGDSALYLCASSSPGGGNYGYTFGSGTRLTVV.

The chain is built from TRBV27 and TRBJ2-7, with 9 bases that match TRBD1. Germline assignment: CDR1 MNHEY and CDR2 SMNVEV (reference sequence). The CDR3 has 15 amino acids. With 6 bases clipped from V and 7 bases from J, the junction kept 13 bases outside the gene matches. DNA for the CDR3: TGTGCCAGCAGCTCAACCGGGACAGGGAACCGGGAGCAGTACTTC. Its protein is CASSSTGTGNREQYF.

This chain uses TRBV7-8 with TRBJ2-7; 8 nucleotides match TRBD1. The CDR3 is 15 amino acids. Germline trimming cut 0 bases from V and 2 bases from J; bases unmatched to any gene: 3. Germline CDR1 SGHVS, CDR2 FQNEAQ. The CDR3 DNA reads as TGTGCCAGCAGCTTAGCGGGACAGGTCCCCTACGAGCAGTACTTC. Translated: CASSLAGQVPYEQYF.

V and J are TRBV12-3 or TRBV12-4 and TRBJ1-2, with D uncertain. V dropped 3 bases and J dropped 6 bases, with 5 bases sitting between them. This CDR3 has 11 amino acids. The CDR3 nucleotides are TGTGCCAGCAGTTTGAGGGATGGCTACACCTTC. This codes for CASSLRDGYTF.

The V and J genes are TRBV15 and TRBJ1-6; D ambiguous. V gave up 5 bases and J gave up 0 bases, with 8 bases separating them. This CDR3 is built from 15 residues. Germline CDR1 reads LNHNV; CDR2 reads YYDKDF (reference sequence). Written as DNA, the CDR3 is TGTGCCACCAGCGTCCGGAGCTCCTATAATTCACCCCTCCACTTT. Translation: CATSVRSSYNSPLHF.